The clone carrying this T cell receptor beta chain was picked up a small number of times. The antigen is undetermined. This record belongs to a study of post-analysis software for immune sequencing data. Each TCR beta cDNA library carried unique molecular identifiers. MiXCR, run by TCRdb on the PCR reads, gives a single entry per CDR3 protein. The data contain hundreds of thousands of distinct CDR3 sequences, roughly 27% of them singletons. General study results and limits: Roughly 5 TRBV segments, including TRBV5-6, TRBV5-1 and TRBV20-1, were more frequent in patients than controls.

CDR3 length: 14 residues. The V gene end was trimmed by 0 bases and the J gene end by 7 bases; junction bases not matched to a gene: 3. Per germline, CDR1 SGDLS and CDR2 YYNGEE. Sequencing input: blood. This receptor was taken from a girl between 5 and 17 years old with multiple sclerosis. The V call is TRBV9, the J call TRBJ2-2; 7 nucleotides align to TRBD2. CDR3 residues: CASSVAGGGGELFF. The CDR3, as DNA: TGTGCCAGCAGCGTAGCGGGAGGAGGCGGGGAGCTGTTTTTT.